The rows below give T cell receptor beta chains drawn from one sample of a study of blood T cell repertoires in COVID-19. Measured with immunoSEQ multiplex PCR; TCRdb has only the in-frame clones, and not every one. The sample records about 220,000 clones, roughly 80% being singletons. Material: peripheral blood. The receptors were sampled from a man younger than 45 with active or convalescent COVID-19. The CDR3 runs from the conserved cysteine through the conserved F or W. The order of the fields is J gene, D gene, V gene, clone size, CDR3 DNA, CDR3 protein. A D gene is named only where the DNA matches it firmly. Not every row has a clone size; where given, it reads once, few, many or a size class.

>TRBJ1-4|NA|TRBV25-1|NA
TGTGCCAGCAGTCCCCAGGGGTTAGGAGAAAAACTGTTTTTT
CASSPQGLGEKLFF
>TRBJ1-2|NA|TRBV5-1|NA
TGCGCCAGCAGTGGTGGAGACTATGGCTACACCTTC
CASSGGDYGYTF
>TRBJ2-1|TRBD2|TRBV7-2|NA
TGTGCCAGCAGCGGGGGGGTGGGCCACAATGAGCAGTTCTTC
CASSGGVGHNEQFF
>TRBJ2-1|NA|TRBV28|NA
TGTGCCAGCAGGATAGGGGACTCCACGGTCGGAGAGCAGTTCTTC
CASRIGDSTVGEQFF
>TRBJ2-3|NA|TRBV18|NA
TGTGCCAGCTCACCAATTGAGCCTGGTTACACAGATACGCAGTATTTT
CASSPIEPGYTDTQYF
>TRBJ2-1|TRBD2|TRBV2|NA
TGTGCCAGCAAGGTTAAACCGGGACTAGCGAGCAATGAGCAGTTCTTC
CASKVKPGLASNEQFF
>TRBJ1-5|NA|TRBV2|NA
TGTGCCAGCAGTGTAACGGTGCAGCCCCAGCATTTT
CASSVTVQPQHF
>TRBJ1-1|TRBD1|TRBV5-4|once
TGTGCCAGCAGCTCAATCCCGGGACAGAGGGGTTTCTTT
CASSSIPGQRGFF
>TRBJ2-1|TRBD2|TRBV7-9|NA
TGTGCCAGCAGCTTGGCCGGGACTAGCGGTCATGAGCAGTTCTTC
CASSLAGTSGHEQFF
>TRBJ1-1|NA|TRBV6-5|NA
TGTGCCAGCAGTCGACACAGGGACACTGAAGCTTTCTTT
CASSRHRDTEAFF
>TRBJ2-5|TRBD1|TRBV5-1|NA
TGCGCCAGCAGCTTGGGACCAGGGGGCTCAGAGACCCAGTACTTC
CASSLGPGGSETQYF
>TRBJ2-7|TRBD1|TRBV27|NA
TGTGCCAGCAGTTTAGGATGGGGACAGACCTACGAGCAGTACTTC
CASSLGWGQTYEQYF
>TRBJ1-1|NA|TRBV19|NA
TGTGCCAGTAGTATCGACTCTAACTCTAAAGCTTTCTTT
CASSIDSNSKAFF
>TRBJ2-2|NA|TRBV5-1|NA
TGCGCCAGCAGCTTGGGGACAGTCACCGGGGAGCTGTTTTTT
CASSLGTVTGELFF
>TRBJ1-1|TRBD1|TRBV12-3/TRBV12-4|NA
TGTGCCAGCAGTATCCGGGACAGGACGATAGCTTTCTTT
CASSIRDRTIAFF
>TRBJ2-4|TRBD1|TRBV28|NA
TGTGCCAGCAGTCCCGGACAGGGACTTATAGCCAAAAACATTCAGTACTTC
CASSPGQGLIAKNIQYF
>TRBJ1-1|NA|TRBV2|NA
TGTGCCAGCCGCAGGGCGGGAGGGAACACTGAAGCTTTCTTT
CASRRAGGNTEAFF
>TRBJ2-3|NA|TRBV19|NA
TGTGCCAGTAGTATAACACCCGCAACAGATACGCAGTATTTT
CASSITPATDTQYF
>TRBJ2-7|TRBD2|TRBV28|NA
TGTGCCAGCAGTTTACCCTTTAGCGGGAGAGGCTACGAGCAGTACTTC
CASSLPFSGRGYEQYF
>TRBJ1-6|TRBD1|TRBV28|NA
TGTGCCAGCACCCAGGCCCGGGACAGCTATAATTCACCCCTCCACTTT
CASTQARDSYNSPLHF
>TRBJ1-1|NA|TRBV5-1|NA
TGCGCCAGCAGCTCAAGGAGCGGACTGGGAATGACTGAAGCTTTCTTT
CASSSRSGLGMTEAFF
>TRBJ1-1|NA|TRBV9|once
TGTGCCAGCAGCGTAGCTCCCAACACTGAAGCTTTCTTT
CASSVAPNTEAFF
>TRBJ1-1|TRBD1|TRBV7-2|NA
TGTGCCAGCAGCTCGAGGACAGGGGGCAGGACTGAAGCTTTCTTT
CASSSRTGGRTEAFF
>TRBJ1-1|TRBD1|TRBV7-2|NA
TGTGCCAGCAGCTTAGCGTGGGGGGACAGGGGCTTAGCTTTCTTT
CASSLAWGDRGLAFF
>TRBJ2-1|TRBD2|TRBV7-2|NA
TGTGCCAGCAGATTAGCGGGAGGTATGAATGAGCAGTTCTTC
CASRLAGGMNEQFF
>TRBJ2-5|NA|TRBV12-3/TRBV12-4|NA
TGTGCCAGCAGTTTCAACCCCACGGCCCAGTACTTC
CASSFNPTAQYF
>TRBJ1-4|TRBD1|TRBV19|NA
TGTGCCAGTAGGCGACAGGGGAATGAAAAACTGTTTTTT
CASRRQGNEKLFF
>TRBJ2-2|TRBD2|TRBV19|NA
TGTGCCAGTATTAATAGCGGGAGGGGAGCGAACACCGGGGAGCTGTTTTTT
CASINSGRGANTGELFF
>TRBJ2-7|TRBD1|TRBV4-3|few
TGCGCCAGCAGCCAATTGACAGGGGGCTCCTACGAGCAGTACTTC
CASSQLTGGSYEQYF
>TRBJ2-1|TRBD2|TRBV14|NA
TGTGCCAGCAGCCAACTCCCCGGACTAGCGGGGGAGAATGAGCAGTTCTTC
CASSQLPGLAGENEQFF
>TRBJ1-4|TRBD1|TRBV3-1/TRBV3-2|once
TGTGCCAGCAGCCAGGGTAGGGGACAGGGTAATGAAAAACTGTTTTTT
CASSQGRGQGNEKLFF
>TRBJ1-1|NA|TRBV12-3/TRBV12-4|NA
TGTGCCAGCAGTTTCTTTCGGGGAACTGAAGCTTTCTTT
CASSFFRGTEAFF
>TRBJ1-2|TRBD1|TRBV28|NA
TGTGCCAGCAGCTTGCACTTTGGGACAGTCTATGGCTACACCTTC
CASSLHFGTVYGYTF
>TRBJ2-5|TRBD2|TRBV6-5|NA
TGTGCCAGCACCCAAGCGGGGCTGGGGCAAGAGACCCAGTACTTC
CASTQAGLGQETQYF
>TRBJ1-5|TRBD1|TRBV7-9|NA
TGTGCCAGCAGCGCATCCACAGGGGGAAATCAGCCCCAGCATTTT
CASSASTGGNQPQHF
>TRBJ1-4|NA|TRBV5-5|once
TGTGCCAGCAGCTTGTGGCTAACCCAGGCTAATGAAAAACTGTTTTTT
CASSLWLTQANEKLFF
>TRBJ1-5|NA|TRBV4-1|NA
TGCGCCAGCAGCCAAGAAATCGGGGATCAGCCCCAGCATTTT
CASSQEIGDQPQHF
>TRBJ2-5|NA|TRBV19|once
TGTGCCAGTAGTTCTAGCACAGAGACCCAGTACTTC
CASSSSTETQYF
>TRBJ1-2|TRBD1|TRBV28|NA
TGTGCCAGCAGGGTCACGGGACAGGTTGCTAACTATGGCTACACCTTC
CASRVTGQVANYGYTF
>TRBJ2-5|TRBD1|TRBV24-1|NA
TGTGCCACCAGTGGCGGGGACAGGGTATCTCAAGAGACCCAGTACTTC
CATSGGDRVSQETQYF
>TRBJ2-7|NA|TRBV19|NA
TGTGCCAGTAGTCTGGCGCCAGGAGGAGGAGAGCAGTACTTC
CASSLAPGGGEQYF
>TRBJ1-2|NA|TRBV2|NA
TGTGCCAGCAGGAAGGAGGGCACCTCTAACTATGGCTACACCTTC
CASRKEGTSNYGYTF
>TRBJ2-6|TRBD1|TRBV27|NA
TGTGCCAGCAGTTCGACAGGGACTGGGGCCAACGTCCTGACTTTC
CASSSTGTGANVLTF
>TRBJ2-7|TRBD1|TRBV10-3|NA
TGTGCCATCAGCAGTCGGACAGGGGCAGGCTCCTACGAGCAGTACTTC
CAISSRTGAGSYEQYF
>TRBJ1-5|NA|TRBV10-3|few
TGTGCCATCGGGCAAGGTTGGGATCAGCCCCAGCATTTT
CAIGQGWDQPQHF
>TRBJ1-1|NA|TRBV12-5|NA
TGTGCTAGTGGTCTAGGAGACAGGCCGGGGGGGGCTTTCTTT
CASGLGDRPGGAFF
>TRBJ2-1|NA|TRBV12-3/TRBV12-4|NA
TGTGCCAGCTTAACCAGGGTGAACAATGAGCAGTTCTTC
CASLTRVNNEQFF
>TRBJ1-6|NA|TRBV5-6|NA
TGTGCCAGCAGCTTGGCCGGCCGAGGAGCTAATTCACCCCTCCACTTT
CASSLAGRGANSPLHF
>TRBJ1-3|NA|TRBV4-1|NA
TGCGCCAGCAGCCTCCAGGGGCACTCTGGAAACACCATATATTTT
CASSLQGHSGNTIYF
>TRBJ2-1|TRBD2|TRBV6-2/TRBV6-3|few
TGTGCCAGCAGTTACTCGTGGACTAGGAATGAGCAGTTCTTC
CASSYSWTRNEQFF
>TRBJ1-6|NA|TRBV3-1/TRBV3-2|NA
TGTGCCAGCAGCCAAGCATCAGGGATCGGTTCACCCCTCCACTTT
CASSQASGIGSPLHF
>TRBJ2-5|TRBD2|TRBV27|NA
TGTGCCAGCAGTCCGAGGACTAGCGGGAGTGAGACCCAGTACTTC
CASSPRTSGSETQYF
>TRBJ1-2|NA|TRBV30|NA
TGTGCCTGGAGTCGGGACAACCCAAACTATGGCTACACCTTC
CAWSRDNPNYGYTF
>TRBJ2-7|NA|TRBV2|once
TGTGCCAGCAGTGAAGTGACATCGAAAGGCTACGAGCAGTACTTC
CASSEVTSKGYEQYF
>TRBJ1-5|NA|TRBV4-1|NA
TGCGCCAGCAGCCAAGATTTCCTTAGGCCCCAGCATTTT
CASSQDFLRPQHF